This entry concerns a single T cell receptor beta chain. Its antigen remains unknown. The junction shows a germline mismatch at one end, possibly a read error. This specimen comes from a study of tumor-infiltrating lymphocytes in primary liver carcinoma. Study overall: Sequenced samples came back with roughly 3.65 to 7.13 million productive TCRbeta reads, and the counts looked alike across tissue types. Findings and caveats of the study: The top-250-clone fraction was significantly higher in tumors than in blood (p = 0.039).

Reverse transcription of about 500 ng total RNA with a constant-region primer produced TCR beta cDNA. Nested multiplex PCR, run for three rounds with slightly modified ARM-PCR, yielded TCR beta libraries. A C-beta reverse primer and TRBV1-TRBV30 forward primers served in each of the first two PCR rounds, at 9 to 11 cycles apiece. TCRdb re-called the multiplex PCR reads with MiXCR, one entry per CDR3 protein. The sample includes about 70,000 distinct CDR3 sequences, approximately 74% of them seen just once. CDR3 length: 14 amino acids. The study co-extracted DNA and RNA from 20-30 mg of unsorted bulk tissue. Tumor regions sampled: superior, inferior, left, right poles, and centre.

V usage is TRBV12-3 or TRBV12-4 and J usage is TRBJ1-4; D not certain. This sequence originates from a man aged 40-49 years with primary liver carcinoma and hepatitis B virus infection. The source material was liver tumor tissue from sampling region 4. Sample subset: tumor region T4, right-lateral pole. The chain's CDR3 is CASSFYDGDEKLFF. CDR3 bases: TGCGCCAGCAGTTTCTATGATGGAGATGAAAAACTGTTTTTT.